The text below deals with one TCR beta chain. The study assigned cohorts using participant-reported clinical history. This record comes from a study of blood T cell repertoires in COVID-19. Study summary: Italy, Spain and the United States were the sources of the convalescent and acute COVID-19 samples. Sample material is recorded as cDNA or gDNA derived from T cells, B-cell-depleted T cells, or PBMCs.

Original data processing: Reference gene primer amplification gave nucleated cell count estimates. Measured with immunoSEQ multiplex PCR; TCRdb has only the in-frame clones, and not every one. For V, J and clone size, that table is used; D and trimming come from the DNA. The table has about 220,000 clones, 88% seen once. The CDR3 loop spans 14 amino acids. Germline CDR1 SGHRS, CDR2 YFSETQ. The V end lost 4 bases, the J end lost 5 bases, and 16 bases lay between the germline ends. The source material was PBMCs or T cells enriched from blood (not recorded which). The receptor's source is a woman aged 25-40 years who had recovered from COVID-19. The chain recombines TRBV5-1 with TRBJ2-7; the D gene is possibly TRBD2 (7 bases). This CDR3 is CASSNQPGGHEQYF. For the CDR3, the DNA is TGCGCCAGCAGCAACCAGCCGGGGGGCCACGAGCAGTACTTC.